This T cell receptor beta chain appears in the sequencing data of a study of blood T cell repertoires in COVID-19. Only in-frame clones appear in the TCRdb table, and some are missing; sequencing was by immunoSEQ multiplex PCR. The table lists about 250,000 clones, roughly 91% of them singletons. The sample taken for sequencing was PBMCs or T cells enriched from blood (not recorded which). This receptor was identified in a woman aged 25 to 39 with acute COVID-19.

CDR3 sequence: CATSDSDGGGYEQYF. The CDR3 DNA is TGTGCCACCAGTGACTCGGACGGCGGGGGTTACGAGCAGTACTTC. The chain has TRBV24-1 and TRBJ2-7; TRBD2 matches 7 bases. Per germline, CDR1 KGHDR and CDR2 SFDVKD. The CDR3 is 15 residues long. V lost 4 bases to trimming and J lost 4 bases; unmatched junction nucleotides: 9.